In its sample, the clone carrying this T cell receptor (beta chain) was seen a few times. What it binds is unknown. With 6 bases clipped from V and 2 bases from J, the junction kept 8 bases outside the gene matches. Germline assignment: CDR1 MNHNS and CDR2 SASEGT. CDR3 length equals 16 residues. For TCR, cDNA came from 5'RACE template switching, which added a universal primer site and UMIs. MiXCR, applied by TCRdb to the 5' RACE reads, yields one record per CDR3 protein. Of around 530,000 distinct CDR3 sequences listed, around 17% are singletons. This entry belongs to a study of T cells after yellow fever vaccination. Points from the study as a whole: The booster saw the reappearance of most primary-vaccination clones (around 96% CD4, less than 90% CD8).

This chain joins TRBV6-1 and TRBJ2-7; 12 nucleotides agree with TRBD2. This sequence originates from a man between 18 and 29 years old who received the YFV17D yellow fever vaccine. Specimen: PBMCs, collected about 5 days after the first yellow fever vaccination. Written as DNA, the CDR3 is TGTGCCAGCAGCCCCATTACTAGCGGGGGGACCTACGAGCAGTACTTC. Translated, it gives CASSPITSGGTYEQYF.